The 30 T cell receptor beta chains listed next were all sequenced from one sample in a study of CD8+ T cells in alopecia areata (dated by TCRdb to the late 2010s). Explained via the paper, the time point label denotes: baseline before oral tofacitinib. Library preparation employed the immunoSEQ multiplex PCR assay. RNA was extracted from all samples and reverse transcribed into cDNA, which served as template for TCR sequencing. The source is immuneACCESS, and TCRdb retained only in-frame sequences with V and J called. Part of the clones is not carried over; for the studies checked, unresolved V genes explain less than half of this, and the remainder is unexplained. For this sample there are approximately 54,000 clones; approximately 96% appear just once. The top ten constitute roughly 26% of the sample. This material consisted of CD8+ T cells sorted from blood, taken at week 0. The origin of the receptors is a human donor with alopecia areata.

The gene calls are TRBV7-2 and TRBJ2-5; D not resolved. CDR1 is SGHTA, CDR2 FQGNSA, per germline. The V end was cut by 5 bases, the J end by 7 bases, with 17 bases between. There are 14 residues in the CDR3. In DNA, the CDR3 is TGTGCCAGCAGCCTAAGGTCGCTAATTGGGACCCAGTACTTC. Its protein is CASSLRSLIGTQYF.

The rearrangement uses TRBV18 and TRBJ2-3; D assignment may be TRBD1 or TRBD2 (5 bases each). The CDR3 length is 14 residues. Germline CDR1 is KGHSH and CDR2 is LQKENI. Between the trimmed V and J ends, which lost 8 bases and 6 bases, there was a span of 18 bases. The CDR3 loop reads CASHSPGAEDTQYF. DNA of the CDR3: TGTGCCAGCCATTCCCCCGGGGCAGAGGATACGCAGTATTTT.

This chain links TRBV12-5 with TRBJ2-2; a possible D gene is TRBD1 (6 bases). CDR1 is LGHNT and CDR2 is FRNRAP in the germline V gene. This CDR3 region has 15 residues. With 5 bases removed from V and 3 bases from J, the gap between germline ends came to 13 bases. CDR3 nucleotide sequence: TGTGCTAGTGGTCTTGAAGGGGGTTACACCGGGGAGCTGTTTTTT. Translated: CASGLEGGYTGELFF.

V and J are TRBV28 and TRBJ2-5; 10 bases fit TRBD2. The CDR3 is made up of 16 amino acids. The V gene end was trimmed by 6 bases and the J gene end by 5 bases; junction bases not matched to a gene: 12. Germline lookup yields CDR1 MDHEN and CDR2 SYDVKM. The CDR3 sequence: CASSPIPSGGAETQYF. Here the CDR3 DNA reads TGTGCCAGCAGCCCAATCCCGAGCGGGGGGGCGGAGACCCAGTACTTC.

The V gene is TRBV15, the J gene TRBJ2-7, with 9 positions matching TRBD1. The CDR3 loop spans 16 amino acids. Germline V gene lookup returns CDR1 LNHNV and CDR2 YYDKDF (reference sequence). Trimming took 3 bases from V and 2 from J; bases not matched to a gene: 8. This CDR3 reads CATSSRQGDGAYEQYF. In nucleotides, the CDR3 is TGTGCCACCAGCAGCAGACAGGGGGACGGGGCCTACGAGCAGTACTTC.

This chain links TRBV6-1 with TRBJ2-7; D is perhaps TRBD2 (5 bases). Trimming took off 3 bases at V and 5 bases at J, with 14 bases between the two ends. This CDR3 contains 14 residues. CDR1 and CDR2 from the germline V gene are MNHNS and SASEGT. CDR3 coding DNA: TGTGCCAGCAGTGACCCCGAGGGATCCCACGAGCAGTACTTC. Translated, it gives CASSDPEGSHEQYF.

The genes are TRBV2 and TRBJ1-5; the D gene is possibly TRBD1 (6 bases). Germline assignment: CDR1 SNHLY and CDR2 FYNNEI. This CDR3 has 15 residues. V was trimmed by 3 bases and J by 4 bases, leaving 13 bases between them. CDR3 amino acids: CASSDPGARNQPQHF. CDR3 DNA: TGTGCCAGCAGTGATCCAGGGGCTAGGAATCAGCCCCAGCATTTT.

The genes are TRBV29-1 and TRBJ1-1; 7 bases match TRBD1. This CDR3 has 13 residues. Per germline, CDR1 SQVTM and CDR2 ANQGSEA. Trimming took 2 bases from V and 6 from J; bases not matched to a gene: 6. CDR3 nucleotide sequence: TGCAGCGTTGAAACAGGGGCGATGGCTGAAGCTTTCTTT. Encoded protein: CSVETGAMAEAFF.

The chain links TRBV6-5 to TRBJ2-7, with D possibly TRBD1 on 5 matching bases. The CDR3 has 16 amino acids. Trimming took 2 bases from V and 4 from J, leaving 18 bases between them. CDR1 MNHEY and CDR2 SVGAGI come from the germline V gene. The CDR3 DNA is TGTGCCAGCAGTTACGGTGGAGTGGACATCGGTTACGAGCAGTACTTC. This encodes CASSYGGVDIGYEQYF.

The chain combines TRBV4-1 with TRBJ1-1, with a tentative D call TRBD1 (6 bases). This CDR3 spans 14 amino acids. V was pared by 1 base and J by 0 bases, with 6 bases between. Germline values: CDR1 MGHRA, CDR2 YSYEKL. Here the CDR3 reads CASSQGGLNTEAFF. CDR3 nucleotide sequence: TGCGCCAGCAGCCAAGGGGGGCTGAACACTGAAGCTTTCTTT.

For this clone: A junction boundary mismatches the germline segment, possibly from a read error. Other DNA variants within this sample encode the same CDR3. The rearrangement links TRBV7-6 to TRBJ2-7; D possibly corresponds to TRBD1 (6 bases). Germline loops: CDR1 SGHVS, CDR2 FNYEAQ. This CDR3 region has 13 residues. The CDR3 coding sequence is TGTGCCACTGGGGCAGGGGAATCCTACGAGCAGTATTTC. Amino acid sequence: CATGAGESYEQYF.

The chain couples TRBV7-8 to TRBJ1-5; D is unresolved. The CDR3 loop spans 13 amino acids. From germline, CDR1 is SGHVS and CDR2 FQNEAQ. The V end was cut by 3 bases, the J end by 4 bases, with 7 bases between. The CDR3 protein is CASSFKGNQPQHF. CDR3 in DNA: TGTGCCAGCAGCTTCAAAGGGAATCAGCCCCAGCATTTT.

The CDR3 region has the DNA TGCGCCAGCAGCCAAAGAGAAGACAATGAGCAGTTCTTC. It yields the protein CASSQREDNEQFF. J is TRBJ2-1 and V is TRBV4-1, with D unclear. V gave up 2 bases and J gave up 5 bases, with 7 bases separating them. This CDR3 has 13 amino acids. Germline-derived CDR1 and CDR2 are MGHRA and YSYEKL.

This rearrangement joins TRBV4-1 to TRBJ2-2; D could derive from TRBD1 or TRBD2 (6 bases each). The CDR3 is made up of 17 amino acids. V was shortened by 1 base and J by 6 bases, with 18 bases between the two germline ends. From germline, CDR1 is MGHRA and CDR2 YSYEKL. The CDR3 reads CASSQVLDGGPPGELFF. DNA of the CDR3: TGCGCCAGCAGCCAAGTTTTAGACGGGGGCCCGCCCGGGGAGCTGTTTTTT.

The chain couples TRBV6-1 to TRBJ2-7; TRBD1 matches at 9 bases. The V segment lost 3 bases and the J segment 2 bases; nucleotides outside the gene matches: 5. The CDR3 contains 15 residues. From germline, CDR1 is MNHNS and CDR2 SASEGT. The CDR3 loop is CASSDWTGEPYEQYF. The CDR3 DNA sequence: TGTGCCAGCAGTGATTGGACAGGGGAACCCTACGAGCAGTACTTC.

The genes are TRBV5-1 and TRBJ1-4; D is unresolved. The CDR3 runs to 15 residues. Germline V gene lookup returns CDR1 SGHRS and CDR2 YFSETQ. The germline V and J ends were trimmed by 4 bases and 8 bases, with 18 bases remaining between them. The CDR3 sequence is CASSTLGSAEEKLFF. DNA for the CDR3: TGCGCCAGCAGCACACTGGGGTCAGCGGAAGAAAAACTGTTTTTT. The full variable domain, its missing parts supplied by reference TRBV5-1 and TRBJ1-4, is KAGVTQTPRYLIKTRGQQVTLSCSPISGHRSVSWYQQTPGQGLQFLFEYFSETQRNKGNFPGRFSGRQFSNSRSEMNVSTLELGDSALYLCASSTLGSAEEKLFFGSGTQLSVL.

The rearrangement uses TRBV10-3 and TRBJ1-2; TRBD1 might be the D (5 bases). Germline values: CDR1 ENHRY, CDR2 SYGVKD. V was cut by 0 bases and J by 7 bases, with 12 bases left in between. The CDR3 has 14 residues. The CDR3 bases are TGTGCCATCAGTGAGTCGGCAGGGAGAGGTGGCTACACCTTC. Encoded protein: CAISESAGRGGYTF.

The chain joins TRBV25-1 to TRBJ1-6; the D is unclear. This CDR3 is built from 17 residues. Trimming shortened V by 4 bases and J by 5 bases, and 18 bases separated the two germline ends. Germline V CDR1 and CDR2: MGHDK, SYGVNS. The CDR3 nucleotides read TGTGCCAGCAGTGGCCCGGAGCCCCTAAGCCATAATTCACCCCTCCACTTT. Its translation is CASSGPEPLSHNSPLHF. The whole variable domain, filled in from reference TRBV25-1 and TRBJ1-6, reads EADIYQTPRYLVIGTGKKITLECSQTMGHDKMYWYQQDPGMELHLIHYSYGVNSTEKGDLSSESTVSRIRTEHFPLTLESARPSHTSQYLCASSGPEPLSHNSPLHFGNGTRLTVT.

The chain joins TRBV15 to TRBJ1-5; the match to TRBD1 covers 7 bases. This CDR3 is 13 amino acids long. V gave up 7 bases and J gave up 5 bases; unmatched junction bases: 5. CDR1 and CDR2 (germline): LNHNV, YYDKDF (reference sequence). CDR3 DNA sequence: TGTGCCACCAAACAGGGGTTTTATCAGCCCCAGCATTTT. Translated: CATKQGFYQPQHF.

This chain connects TRBV28 to TRBJ2-6; TRBD1 is a possible D gene (6 bases). There are 19 residues in the CDR3. Deletions cut 5 bases from V and 2 bases from J, with 22 bases between. Germline V gene sequence: CDR1 MDHEN, CDR2 SYDVKM. CDR3 protein: CASSHRGRGAKAGANVLTF. In DNA form, the CDR3 reads TGTGCCAGCAGTCACCGTGGCAGGGGCGCAAAAGCTGGGGCCAACGTCCTGACTTTC.

V is TRBV4-3 and J is TRBJ2-1; no clear D. V lost 0 bases and J 1 base, leaving 10 bases between the germline ends. The CDR3 length is 16 residues. Germline CDR1 reads LGHNA; CDR2 reads YSLEER. In DNA form, the CDR3 reads TGCGCCAGCAGCCAAGATCGAGGCAGGTCCTACAATGAGCAGTTCTTC. It yields the protein CASSQDRGRSYNEQFF.

V usage is TRBV9 and J usage is TRBJ2-3; 12 bases are shared with TRBD2. The junction had 2 bases not matched to a gene; V was cut back by 3 bases and J by 3 bases. CDR1 and CDR2 from the germline V gene are SGDLS and YYNGEE. The CDR3 totals 15 residues. The CDR3 reads CASSATSGGTDTQYF. DNA for the CDR3: TGTGCCAGCAGCGCGACTAGCGGGGGAACAGATACGCAGTATTTT.

The chain employs TRBV11-3 and TRBJ2-1; D is possibly TRBD1 (5 bases). Germline-derived CDR1 and CDR2 are SGHNT and YENEEA. The CDR3 spans 15 residues. The V and J ends lost 2 bases and 3 bases respectively, with 11 bases between them. CDR3 amino acids: CASSLTPRVYNEQFF. The DNA of the CDR3 is TGTGCCAGCAGCTTAACTCCCAGGGTCTACAATGAGCAGTTCTTC.

This sequence joins TRBV12-5 and TRBJ2-2, with D unresolved. This CDR3 has 19 amino acids. CDR1 and CDR2 (germline): LGHNT, FRNRAP. Trimming stripped 0 bases from V and 1 base from J, with 18 bases between. CDR3 amino acids: CASGLVQGGRSLNTGELFF. For the CDR3, the DNA is TGTGCTAGTGGTTTGGTACAAGGTGGGCGGAGTCTGAACACCGGGGAGCTGTTTTTT.

The chain combines TRBV29-1 with TRBJ2-5; 7 bases agree with TRBD1. Germline CDR1 and CDR2: SQVTM and ANQGSEA. The CDR3 totals 18 residues. V lost 1 base and J lost 5; bases outside the gene matches: 19. The CDR3 region is CSVEGVPLTTGDLETQYF. DNA for the CDR3: TGCAGCGTTGAAGGAGTACCTCTCACTACAGGGGATTTGGAGACCCAGTACTTC. Combining the CDR3 with reference TRBV29-1 and TRBJ2-5 gives the whole variable domain SAVISQKPSRDICQRGTSLTIQCQVDSQVTMMFWYRQQPGQSLTLIATANQGSEATYESGFVIDKFPISRPNLTFSTLTVSNMSPEDSSIYLCSVEGVPLTTGDLETQYFGPGTRLLVL.

The rearrangement joins TRBV25-1 to TRBJ1-6, with TRBD1 matching over 9 bases. V trimming: 3 bases; J trimming: 7 bases; junction bases outside the gene matches: 4. This CDR3 is built from 15 residues. Germline V gene data show CDR1 as MGHDK and CDR2 as SYGVNS. CDR3 residues: CASSDWDRANSPLHF. CDR3 DNA: TGTGCCAGCAGTGATTGGGACAGGGCGAATTCACCCCTCCACTTT.

The chain couples TRBV5-1 to TRBJ2-3; 9 bases match TRBD2. The ends lost 0 bases at V and 5 bases at J; junction bases unmatched: 4. The CDR3 runs to 15 residues. Germline-derived CDR1 and CDR2 are SGHRS and YFSETQ. In nucleotides, the CDR3 is TGCGCCAGCAGCTTGGGGGGACTAGCTAAAGATACGCAGTATTTT. Its protein product is CASSLGGLAKDTQYF.

The J gene is TRBJ1-1, the V gene TRBV14, with D uncertain. Germline V CDR1 and CDR2: SGHDN, FVKESK. Trimming shortened V by 0 bases and J by 2 bases, and 10 bases separated the two germline ends. The CDR3 consists of 15 residues. CDR3 protein: CASSQERQANTEAFF. In nucleotides, the CDR3 is TGTGCCAGCAGCCAAGAGCGGCAGGCTAACACTGAAGCTTTCTTT. Complete variable domain (other parts from reference TRBV14 and TRBJ1-1): EAGVTQFPSHSVIEKGQTVTLRCDPISGHDNLYWYRRVMGKEIKFLLHFVKESKQDESGMPNNRFLAERTGGTYSTLKVQPAELEDSGVYFCASSQERQANTEAFFGQGTRLTVV.

The rearrangement joins TRBV7-8 to TRBJ2-7; the D call may be TRBD1 or TRBD2 (6 bases each). CDR3 length equals 15 residues. V lost 5 bases and J lost 1, with 15 bases in between. Looked up from germline, CDR1 is SGHVS and CDR2 is FQNEAQ. Here the CDR3 DNA reads TGTGCCAGCAGCGCAGGGGCAGGGAGGTCCTACGAGCAGTACTTC. This codes for CASSAGAGRSYEQYF.

The V and J genes are TRBV7-2 and TRBJ2-7; TRBD1 matches 7 bases. V was clipped by 3 bases and J by 4 bases; unmatched bases: 3. The CDR3 runs to 13 residues. CDR1 SGHTA and CDR2 FQGNSA come from the germline V gene. CDR3 residues: CASSFGTAYEQYF. For the CDR3, the DNA is TGTGCCAGCAGCTTCGGGACAGCATACGAGCAGTACTTC.